A single TCR beta chain is shown here with its context. Original data processing: Using reference gene primer amplification, nucleated cell counts were estimated. Assay: immunoSEQ multiplex PCR; the TCRdb copy retains only in-frame clones and omits some. V, J and clone size derive from that table, while D and trimming were established from the DNA sequence. Altogether 400,000 to 550,000 clones are present, about 89% being singletons, with the ten largest covering 4.3%. The source of the sample is a study of blood T cell repertoires in COVID-19. Study-wide background: Material from acute and convalescent COVID-19 was sourced from the United States, Italy and Spain.

The CDR3 extends over 13 amino acids. CDR1 and CDR2 (germline): SGHAT, FQNNGV. V lost 3 bases to trimming and J lost 5 bases, with 10 bases between them. V gene TRBV11-2 combines with J gene TRBJ1-2; D might be TRBD1 (5 bases). The specimen was peripheral blood. The TCR was taken from a woman in her 30s with acute or convalescent COVID-19. The CDR3, as DNA: TGTGCCAGCAGCTTGGGGGGGGTTTATGGCTACACCTTC. It encodes CASSLGGVYGYTF.